The TCR beta chain under discussion was sequenced for a study of blood T cell repertoires in COVID-19. This CDR3 region has 15 residues. Trimming cost V 2 bases and J 7 bases, with 17 bases left between them. Germline assignment: CDR1 WNHNN and CDR2 SYGVQD (reference sequence). Clones were read by immunoSEQ multiplex PCR, and TCRdb kept only the in-frame ones, dropping some. The data show about half a million clones, 70% to 90% seen once. The V call is TRBV10-1, the J call TRBJ2-5; perhaps TRBD2 as D (6 bases). The sequence was obtained from a human donor in a cohort sampled during active COVID-19. Sequencing was performed on peripheral blood. The DNA for the CDR3 is TGCGCCAGCAGTGAGAATGGAGCGGGTCAGAGGACCCAGTACTTC. Encoded protein: CASSENGAGQRTQYF.